These 21 T cell receptor beta chains share one sample of origin, sequenced in a study of T cell responses to AZD1222 COVID-19 vaccine. Clones were read by immunoSEQ multiplex PCR, and TCRdb kept only the in-frame ones, dropping some. The table lists about 140,000 clones, almost 95% of them singletons. Sequencing used peripheral blood, obtained 28 days after the second AZD1222 dose. These receptors were obtained from an adult who received the AZD1222 COVID-19 vaccine.

The chain employs TRBV7-2 and TRBJ1-2; 8 positions match TRBD1. The germline V gene has CDR1 SGHTA and CDR2 FQGNSA. The CDR3 has 14 residues. The ends lost 5 bases at V and 7 bases at J; junction bases unmatched: 9. The CDR3 reads CASSREQGGSGYTF. The CDR3 DNA follows: TGTGCCAGCAGCCGCGAACAGGGGGGGTCTGGCTACACCTTC.

This chain joins TRBV12-3 or TRBV12-4 and TRBJ2-3, with D hard to call. CDR3 length equals 12 residues. The ends were cut back, 4 bases at V and 4 bases at J, with 6 bases in the middle. The CDR3 here is CASSSEADTQYF. DNA of the CDR3: TGTGCCAGCAGTTCTGAGGCAGATACGCAGTATTTT.

This chain joins TRBV6-6 and TRBJ2-7; D is undetermined. The CDR3 is 13 residues long. Germline CDR1 reads MNHNY; CDR2 reads SVGAGI (reference sequence). V gave up 2 bases and J gave up 2 bases, with 7 bases separating them. CDR3 sequence (DNA): TGTGCCAGCAGTTACCCGGCAACCTACGAGCAGTACTTC. Translation gives CASSYPATYEQYF.

This chain connects TRBV7-3 to TRBJ1-1; a weak D match, TRBD1 (6 bases). CDR1 is SGHTA and CDR2 is FQGTGA in the germline V gene. The CDR3 extends over 13 amino acids. Trimming removed 5 bases at V and 1 base at J, with 8 bases between. CDR3 in amino acids: CASSGGQNTEAFF. Written as DNA, the CDR3 is TGTGCCAGCAGCGGGGGGCAGAACACTGAAGCTTTCTTT.

CDR3 protein: CASSQSHGTGGYTF. Written as DNA, the CDR3 is TGTGCCAGCAGCCAGAGCCACGGCACGGGCGGCTACACCTTC. The chain links TRBV4-2 to TRBJ1-2; D is ambiguous. The germline V and J ends were trimmed by 3 bases and 8 bases, with 16 bases remaining between them. CDR3 size: 14 residues. In germline, CDR1 is LGHNA, CDR2 YNFKEQ.

The chain joins TRBV10-1 to TRBJ1-1; D is undetermined. This CDR3 is 16 amino acids long. Trimming removed 0 bases at V and 0 bases at J, with 11 bases between. CDR1 and CDR2 from the germline V gene are WNHNN and SYGVQD (reference sequence). The CDR3 protein is CASSESKGNLNTEAFF. CDR3 nucleotides: TGCGCCAGCAGTGAGTCTAAGGGCAACTTGAACACTGAAGCTTTCTTT.

The chain uses TRBV23-1 and TRBJ2-3, with 14 bases fitting TRBD2. TRBV23-1 is placed among ORFs of uncertain function. This CDR3 has 20 residues. The V and J ends lost 9 bases and 0 bases, in that order; junction bases with no gene match: 17. The DNA of the CDR3 is TGCGCCAGACACCCCCGACTAGCGGGAGGGCCCCCGAATAGCACAGATACGCAGTATTTT. It yields the protein CARHPRLAGGPPNSTDTQYF.

This chain joins TRBV3-1 (or the pseudogene TRBV3-2) and TRBJ1-3, with TRBD1 as a possible D gene (5 bases). Between the trimmed V and J ends, which lost 3 bases and 0 bases, there was a span of 12 bases. This CDR3 region has 16 residues. Per the germline V gene, CDR1 is LGHDT and CDR2 is YNNKEL (reference sequence). The CDR3 protein is CASSHLGGVSGNTIYF. DNA for the CDR3: TGTGCCAGCAGCCATCTGGGGGGTGTCTCTGGAAACACCATATATTTT.

This clone was seen only once. The chain links TRBV15 to TRBJ2-2; a possible D gene is TRBD2 (5 bases). The germline V and J ends were trimmed by 1 base and 5 bases, with 11 bases remaining between them. CDR1 LNHNV and CDR2 YYDKDF come from the germline V gene (reference sequence). This CDR3 comprises 15 residues. The CDR3: CATSRGLGGTGELFF. The CDR3 region has the DNA TGTGCCACCAGCAGAGGGCTTGGCGGGACCGGGGAGCTGTTTTTT. Variable domain in full (rest from reference TRBV15 and TRBJ2-2): DAMVIQNPRYQVTQFGKPVTLSCSQTLNHNVMYWYQQKSSQAPKLLFHYYDKDFNNEADTPDNFQSRRPNTSFCFLDIRSPGLGDTAMYLCATSRGLGGTGELFFGEGSRLTVL.

This chain joins TRBV18 and TRBJ1-3; D unclear. V was clipped by 1 base and J by 2 bases, with 15 bases between them. Germline V gives CDR1 KGHSH, CDR2 LQKENI. This CDR3 region has 17 residues. The DNA for the CDR3 is TGTGCCAGCTCACCACGGCAGCCGACGTCGGCTGGAAACACCATATATTTT. The encoded protein is CASSPRQPTSAGNTIYF.

V is TRBV6-5 and J is TRBJ2-5, with 9 bases lining up with TRBD1. Trimming took 2 bases from V and 5 from J; bases not matched to a gene: 9. CDR3 length: 16 amino acids. Germline-derived CDR1 and CDR2 are MNHEY and SVGAGI. CDR3 DNA: TGTGCCAGCAGTTACGGGGGGACAGGGTTTCGGGAGACCCAGTACTTC. Translation gives CASSYGGTGFRETQYF.

The J gene is TRBJ1-1, the V gene TRBV5-6; D ambiguous. The CDR3 spans 14 residues. Trimming left V 3 bases short and J 8 bases short, with 17 bases between. The V gene's germline CDR1 is SGHDT and CDR2 YYEEEE. The CDR3 here is CASSSRQVAGEAFF. The CDR3 bases are TGTGCCAGCAGCTCTCGGCAGGTCGCCGGCGAAGCTTTCTTT. The complete variable domain, with remaining parts taken from reference TRBV5-6 and TRBJ1-1, reads DAGVTQSPTHLIKTRGQQVTLRCSPKSGHDTVSWYQQALGQGPQFIFQYYEEEERQRGNFPDRFSGHQFPNYSSELNVNALLLGDSALYLCASSSRQVAGEAFFGQGTRLTVV.

The chain uses TRBV14 and TRBJ1-5; unclear D gene. The CDR3 extends over 13 amino acids. Germline V CDR1 and CDR2: SGHDN, FVKESK. The ends were cut back, 2 bases at V and 3 bases at J, with 5 bases in the middle. The CDR3 is CASSQHVNQPQHF. For the CDR3, the DNA is TGTGCCAGCAGCCAACATGTCAATCAGCCCCAGCATTTT.

The J gene is TRBJ1-1, the V gene TRBV6-5; maybe TRBD1 (6 bases). There are 15 residues in the CDR3. Trimming left V 0 bases short and J 5 bases short, with 13 bases between. The germline CDR1 and CDR2 sequences are MNHEY and SVGAGI. The CDR3 loop reads CASSYSAGAGTEAFF. CDR3 nucleotide sequence: TGTGCCAGCAGTTACTCGGCAGGGGCTGGTACTGAAGCTTTCTTT.

A single count supports this clone. V is TRBV4-3 and J is TRBJ2-2; maybe TRBD1 (6 bases). The CDR3 runs to 15 residues. Trimming cost V 1 base and J 7 bases, with 13 bases left between them. CDR1 and CDR2 (germline): LGHNA, YSLEER. The CDR3 DNA follows: TGCGCCAGCAGCCAAGGGCGGACAGCCAGCGGGGAGCTGTTTTTT. This codes for CASSQGRTASGELFF.

The gene calls are TRBV6-1 and TRBJ2-3; D perhaps matches TRBD1 (7 bases). This CDR3 region has 14 residues. The germline V gene encodes CDR1 MNHNS and CDR2 SASEGT. Trimming stripped 3 bases from V and 6 bases from J, with 13 bases between. CDR3 in DNA: TGTGCCAGCAGTGAGGCACCAGGGGGGGATACGCAGTATTTT. Its translation: CASSEAPGGDTQYF.

The chain recombines TRBV9 with TRBJ2-2; 10 bases map to TRBD2. Germline CDR1 SGDLS, CDR2 YYNGEE. Unmatched junction bases numbered 7, after V lost 0 bases and J lost 8 bases. CDR3 size: 16 residues. Here the CDR3 reads CASSVGASGSWGELFF. The CDR3 nucleotides are TGTGCCAGCAGCGTAGGGGCTAGCGGGAGCTGGGGGGAGCTGTTTTTT.

This clone was counted once. V gene TRBV20-1 combines with J gene TRBJ1-1; D is uncertain. Per germline, CDR1 DFQATT and CDR2 SNEGSKA (reference sequence). Trimming took 3 bases from V and 7 from J, leaving 18 bases between them. This CDR3 is built from 14 residues. CDR3 DNA sequence: TGCAGTGCTAGTAAGGGAGGGAGACATGGTGAAGCTTTCTTT. Its translation: CSASKGGRHGEAFF.

The chain joins TRBV5-1 to TRBJ2-3; TRBD1 matches at 7 bases. The CDR3 loop spans 16 amino acids. Trimming at V came to 2 bases and at J to 5 bases, leaving 11 bases not matched to a gene. Germline values: CDR1 SGHRS, CDR2 YFSETQ. In nucleotides, the CDR3 is TGCGCCAGCAGCTTAGACGGGACAGCGCGTGGAGATACGCAGTATTTT. This gives the protein CASSLDGTARGDTQYF.

J is TRBJ1-3 and V is TRBV15, with 7 bases aligning to TRBD1. Losses at the gene ends were 6 bases for V and 10 bases for J; bases not matched to a gene: 24. The CDR3 is 18 amino acids. Germline CDR1 and CDR2: LNHNV and YYDKDF (reference sequence). CDR3 sequence: CATRKTGPDPERSGTIYF. CDR3 in DNA: TGTGCCACCAGAAAGACAGGGCCGGATCCTGAGCGGTCTGGTACCATATATTTT.

This chain links TRBV18 with TRBJ2-3; 9 positions agree with TRBD2. Trimming removed 1 base from V and 4 bases from J; junction bases left unmatched: 6. This CDR3 spans 16 amino acids. CDR1 KGHSH and CDR2 LQKENI come from the germline V gene. As DNA, the CDR3 is TGTGCCAGCTCACCACGGACGGGACTAGCATCAGATACGCAGTATTTT. Its protein product is CASSPRTGLASDTQYF.